The rows below give T cell receptor beta chains drawn from one sample of a study of sequential checkpoint blockade in melanoma. The repertoire was sequenced with immunoSEQ multiplex PCR; TCRdb's copy has only in-frame clones and lacks some. The sample includes over 15,000 clones, 80% of them seen just once. The material was CD8+ T cells sorted from blood (inferred from file names), obtained from a patient given nivolumab and ipilimumab in sequence. The receptor source for this set is a human donor with melanoma. Each CDR3 is given with its conserved first and last residue. The order of the fields is CDR3 DNA, CDR3 protein, D gene, J gene, V gene, clone size. D genes are given only for firm matches. Clone size is given for some rows only: seen once, a few or many times, or a class if the clone is expanded.

CDR3nt: TGTGCCAGCAGCACCCGAGGGGGACAGGGTAGGGGCACTGAAGCTTTCTTT
CDR3aa: CASSTRGGQGRGTEAFF
d_gene: TRBD1
j_gene: TRBJ1-1
v_gene: TRBV9
abundance: -

CDR3nt: TGTGCCAGCACCAGACAGGGGGTAACCTACGAGCAGTACTTC
CDR3aa: CASTRQGVTYEQYF
d_gene: TRBD1
j_gene: TRBJ2-7
v_gene: TRBV28
abundance: -

CDR3nt: TGTGCCTGGACCGGGGGTCGAGGAGGTGGCTACACCTTC
CDR3aa: CAWTGGRGGGYTF
d_gene: -
j_gene: TRBJ1-2
v_gene: TRBV30
abundance: -

CDR3nt: TGTGCCAGCAGATACAGGGGAAACACTGAAGCTTTCTTT
CDR3aa: CASRYRGNTEAFF
d_gene: TRBD1
j_gene: TRBJ1-1
v_gene: TRBV5-8
abundance: once

CDR3nt: TGCGCCAGCAGCCCGGGGGGGATAAATAATTCACCCCTCCACTTT
CDR3aa: CASSPGGINNSPLHF
d_gene: -
j_gene: TRBJ1-6
v_gene: TRBV5-1
abundance: -

CDR3nt: TGTGCCAGCAGCCAACCGACAGGGCCTACCTACGAGCAGTACTTC
CDR3aa: CASSQPTGPTYEQYF
d_gene: TRBD1
j_gene: TRBJ2-7
v_gene: TRBV4-2
abundance: -

CDR3nt: TGTGCCAGCAGTTCTTACAGGGCCGCCTACGAGCAGTACTTC
CDR3aa: CASSSYRAAYEQYF
d_gene: -
j_gene: TRBJ2-7
v_gene: TRBV27
abundance: -

CDR3nt: TGTGCCAGCAGAGAGGTTCAGAGCTCCTACGAGCAGTACTTC
CDR3aa: CASREVQSSYEQYF
d_gene: -
j_gene: TRBJ2-7
v_gene: TRBV2
abundance: -

CDR3nt: TGTGCCAGCAGCACGGCCCTGGGCAGCTCCTACGAGCAGTACTTC
CDR3aa: CASSTALGSSYEQYF
d_gene: -
j_gene: TRBJ2-7
v_gene: TRBV7-2
abundance: -

CDR3nt: TGTGCCAGCAGCTTAGAAGGACAGGATCGCGAAAAACTGTTTTTT
CDR3aa: CASSLEGQDREKLFF
d_gene: TRBD1
j_gene: TRBJ1-4
v_gene: TRBV7-9
abundance: -

CDR3nt: TGTGCCAGCAGTCCCACAGGGTACTACGAGCAGTACTTC
CDR3aa: CASSPTGYYEQYF
d_gene: -
j_gene: TRBJ2-7
v_gene: TRBV6-5
abundance: -

CDR3nt: TGTGCCGGCGGGGGTAAGAGCAATCAGCCCCAGCATTTT
CDR3aa: CAGGGKSNQPQHF
d_gene: -
j_gene: TRBJ1-5
v_gene: TRBV28
abundance: -

CDR3nt: TGTGCCAGCAGTAGCGGGGCTGCCCTCTACGAGCAGTACTTC
CDR3aa: CASSSGAALYEQYF
d_gene: TRBD2
j_gene: TRBJ2-7
v_gene: TRBV27
abundance: -

CDR3nt: TGTGCCAGCAGTGACCCACCCAGCTCTGGAAACACCATATATTTT
CDR3aa: CASSDPPSSGNTIYF
d_gene: -
j_gene: TRBJ1-3
v_gene: TRBV6-1
abundance: -

CDR3nt: TGCGCCAGCAGCCAAGATCGTACTCTCGGGGTCTGGGAAGCTTTCTTT
CDR3aa: CASSQDRTLGVWEAFF
d_gene: -
j_gene: TRBJ1-1
v_gene: TRBV4-3
abundance: -

CDR3nt: TGTGCCAGCGCGGGACAGGGAGAGGACGAGCAGTACTTC
CDR3aa: CASAGQGEDEQYF
d_gene: TRBD1
j_gene: TRBJ2-7
v_gene: TRBV18
abundance: -

CDR3nt: TGTGCCAGCAGCCGGGGACAGGGGGCGAGTGAGCAGTACTTC
CDR3aa: CASSRGQGASEQYF
d_gene: TRBD1
j_gene: TRBJ2-7
v_gene: TRBV7-9
abundance: -

CDR3nt: TGTGCCAGCAGCCCCTCCGCGGGAGCTTACGAGCAGTACTTC
CDR3aa: CASSPSAGAYEQYF
d_gene: TRBD2
j_gene: TRBJ2-7
v_gene: TRBV4-2
abundance: -

CDR3nt: TGCGCCAGCAGCCAAGATCGAGTTCCGGGGGATGAAGCTTTCTTT
CDR3aa: CASSQDRVPGDEAFF
d_gene: -
j_gene: TRBJ1-1
v_gene: TRBV4-3
abundance: -

CDR3nt: TGTGCCAGCAGCCCGTGGACTAACCACTACGAGCAGTACTTC
CDR3aa: CASSPWTNHYEQYF
d_gene: -
j_gene: TRBJ2-7
v_gene: TRBV7-2
abundance: -

CDR3nt: TGTGCCAGTAGTACCGGGTTCTACGAGCAGTACTTC
CDR3aa: CASSTGFYEQYF
d_gene: -
j_gene: TRBJ2-7
v_gene: TRBV19
abundance: -

CDR3nt: TGTGCCAGCTCCGATCTTGGGCTCCTTAACGGGGAGCTGTTTTTT
CDR3aa: CASSDLGLLNGELFF
d_gene: -
j_gene: TRBJ2-2
v_gene: TRBV2
abundance: -

CDR3nt: TGTGCCAGCAGCCACAGGGGTGGAAATCAGCCCCAGCATTTT
CDR3aa: CASSHRGGNQPQHF
d_gene: TRBD1
j_gene: TRBJ1-5
v_gene: TRBV5-8
abundance: once

CDR3nt: TGTGCCAGCAGCCTAGCAGGGGGCGCTGACTCCTACGAGCAGTACTTC
CDR3aa: CASSLAGGADSYEQYF
d_gene: TRBD1
j_gene: TRBJ2-7
v_gene: TRBV5-4
abundance: few

CDR3nt: TGTGCCAGCAGCTTGGTGACAGGACCCTTCTTT
CDR3aa: CASSLVTGPFF
d_gene: -
j_gene: TRBJ1-1
v_gene: TRBV7-8
abundance: -

CDR3nt: TGTGCCAGCAGCCCTAGCGGCACCTCCTACGAGCAGTACTTC
CDR3aa: CASSPSGTSYEQYF
d_gene: TRBD2
j_gene: TRBJ2-7
v_gene: TRBV7-9
abundance: -

CDR3nt: TGCGCCAGCAGCCAAGATCGGGGGTACGGAGAGGGCTACACCTTC
CDR3aa: CASSQDRGYGEGYTF
d_gene: -
j_gene: TRBJ1-2
v_gene: TRBV4-1
abundance: few

CDR3nt: TGCGCCAGCAGCGCCGAGCGGACTAGCGCCTTCTACGAGCAGTACTTC
CDR3aa: CASSAERTSAFYEQYF
d_gene: TRBD2
j_gene: TRBJ2-7
v_gene: TRBV4-3
abundance: few

CDR3nt: TGCGCCAGCAGCCAAGATATGGGGGGGGAGGCCTATGGCTACACCTTC
CDR3aa: CASSQDMGGEAYGYTF
d_gene: -
j_gene: TRBJ1-2
v_gene: TRBV4-3
abundance: -

CDR3nt: TGTGCCAGCAGCTCATGGGGAGGGTACGAGCAGTACTTC
CDR3aa: CASSSWGGYEQYF
d_gene: TRBD2
j_gene: TRBJ2-7
v_gene: TRBV7-9
abundance: -

CDR3nt: TGCGCCAGCAGCCAAACCGGGACTAGCGTTAATGAGCAGTTCTTC
CDR3aa: CASSQTGTSVNEQFF
d_gene: TRBD2
j_gene: TRBJ2-1
v_gene: TRBV4-1
abundance: -

CDR3nt: TGTGCCAGCAGGCCCGGGACAGAAGAGACCCAGTACTTC
CDR3aa: CASRPGTEETQYF
d_gene: TRBD1
j_gene: TRBJ2-5
v_gene: TRBV2
abundance: -

CDR3nt: TGTGCCAGTAGTATCGAGGGAGGCCACTACGAGCAGTACTTC
CDR3aa: CASSIEGGHYEQYF
d_gene: -
j_gene: TRBJ2-7
v_gene: TRBV19
abundance: -

CDR3nt: TGTGCCAGCAGCTTGGGCGGACTTAATCAGCCCCAGCATTTT
CDR3aa: CASSLGGLNQPQHF
d_gene: -
j_gene: TRBJ1-5
v_gene: TRBV5-6
abundance: -

CDR3nt: TGTGCCAGTAGTTCGAGACAGGGGGAGATCCGCTACACCTTC
CDR3aa: CASSSRQGEIRYTF
d_gene: TRBD1
j_gene: TRBJ1-2
v_gene: TRBV19
abundance: -

CDR3nt: TGCGCCAGCAGCTCCCAGGAAGGGGGCCATGGTGAAGCTTTCTTT
CDR3aa: CASSSQEGGHGEAFF
d_gene: TRBD1
j_gene: TRBJ1-1
v_gene: TRBV5-1
abundance: -

CDR3nt: TGTGCCAGTAGACCGGGACTAGAGCCCGAGCAGTACTTC
CDR3aa: CASRPGLEPEQYF
d_gene: TRBD2
j_gene: TRBJ2-7
v_gene: TRBV5-4
abundance: -

CDR3nt: TGTGCCAGCAGCCAATATGGACAGGATAATTCACCCCTCCACTTT
CDR3aa: CASSQYGQDNSPLHF
d_gene: TRBD1
j_gene: TRBJ1-6
v_gene: TRBV13
abundance: -

CDR3nt: TGCGCCAGCAGCCAAGATCTCAGACAGGGGGACGGCTACACCTTC
CDR3aa: CASSQDLRQGDGYTF
d_gene: TRBD1
j_gene: TRBJ1-2
v_gene: TRBV4-3
abundance: -

CDR3nt: TGTGCCAGCTCCGGGACTGGCGGGAGAGGGGCCCTCTTC
CDR3aa: CASSGTGGRGALF
d_gene: TRBD2
j_gene: TRBJ2-7
v_gene: TRBV28
abundance: -

CDR3nt: TGCGCCAGCAGCCAGGGTCCTTTTAACTACGAGCAGTACTTC
CDR3aa: CASSQGPFNYEQYF
d_gene: -
j_gene: TRBJ2-7
v_gene: TRBV4-1
abundance: -

CDR3nt: TGTGCCAGCAGCCGCGGAGGAAGCCCCCCCTACGAGCAGTACTTC
CDR3aa: CASSRGGSPPYEQYF
d_gene: -
j_gene: TRBJ2-7
v_gene: TRBV7-6
abundance: -

CDR3nt: TGTGCCAGTAGTATAGAGGAGACAGATGGAGTGGAGCAGTACTTC
CDR3aa: CASSIEETDGVEQYF
d_gene: -
j_gene: TRBJ2-7
v_gene: TRBV19
abundance: -

CDR3nt: TGTGCCAGCAGCTTCACGGGGGGTAGCACCGAGCAGTACTTC
CDR3aa: CASSFTGGSTEQYF
d_gene: TRBD2
j_gene: TRBJ2-7
v_gene: TRBV11-1
abundance: -

CDR3nt: TGTGCCAGCAGTATGCAGGGAGGCTACACTGAAGCTTTCTTT
CDR3aa: CASSMQGGYTEAFF
d_gene: -
j_gene: TRBJ1-1
v_gene: TRBV6-1
abundance: -

CDR3nt: TGTGCCAGCAGCGTTGGTGCAGGGGTCTACGAGCAGTACTTC
CDR3aa: CASSVGAGVYEQYF
d_gene: -
j_gene: TRBJ2-7
v_gene: TRBV28
abundance: -

CDR3nt: TGTGCCAGCAGCTTAGCGCAGGGTTTAAATTACGAGCAGTACTTC
CDR3aa: CASSLAQGLNYEQYF
d_gene: -
j_gene: TRBJ2-7
v_gene: TRBV7-8
abundance: once

CDR3nt: TGTGCCAGCAGCGACATGAACACTGAAGCTTTCTTT
CDR3aa: CASSDMNTEAFF
d_gene: -
j_gene: TRBJ1-1
v_gene: TRBV9
abundance: -

CDR3nt: TGTGCCAGCAGTCCCCTTAGTCTTAGCTCCTACGAGCAGTACTTC
CDR3aa: CASSPLSLSSYEQYF
d_gene: -
j_gene: TRBJ2-7
v_gene: TRBV27
abundance: -

CDR3nt: TGTGCCAGTAGTATGGGAGGCGAAAACACCATATATTTT
CDR3aa: CASSMGGENTIYF
d_gene: -
j_gene: TRBJ1-3
v_gene: TRBV19
abundance: -

CDR3nt: TGTGCCAGCAGCCGGACAGGGGGCGTTAACTATGGCTACACCTTC
CDR3aa: CASSRTGGVNYGYTF
d_gene: TRBD1
j_gene: TRBJ1-2
v_gene: TRBV5-5
abundance: -

CDR3nt: TGTGCCAGTAGTCTCCGAGACAGGGCCCACGAGCAGTACTTC
CDR3aa: CASSLRDRAHEQYF
d_gene: TRBD1
j_gene: TRBJ2-7
v_gene: TRBV19
abundance: -

CDR3nt: TGTGCCAGCACGGGGGGCCGCTATGGCTACACCTTC
CDR3aa: CASTGGRYGYTF
d_gene: -
j_gene: TRBJ1-2
v_gene: TRBV7-9
abundance: -